This T cell receptor (beta chain) comes out of a study of metastatic and nonmetastatic thyroid tumors. TCRdb re-called clones from the PCR reads using MiXCR. The sample consists of over 25,000 clones, approximately 15% of them appearing once. There were no patients who had received any treatment before thyroid surgery. The sample taken for sequencing was blood. This clonotype originated in a female donor with papillary thyroid cancer or a benign thyroid nodule (not recorded which). Some clones in this sample may be carry-over from other donors' samples.

CDR3 DNA: TGTGCCAGCAGCCGTACAGGGTACGAGCAGTACTTC. This encodes CASSRTGYEQYF. The chain uses TRBV6-1 and TRBJ2-7, with a possible D match to TRBD1 (6 bases). Trimming took off 6 bases at V and 4 bases at J, with 10 bases between the two ends. Germline CDR1 and CDR2: MNHNS and SASEGT. This CDR3 has 12 amino acids.